The next 10 T cell receptor beta chains were all read from a single sample in a study of T cell responses to AZD1222 COVID-19 vaccine. Profiling relied on immunoSEQ multiplex PCR, and the TCRdb table lists in-frame clones only, not all of them. The sample consists of 150,000 or so clones, about 92% of them appearing once. The sequenced sample was peripheral blood, obtained on day 0 of AZD1222 vaccination. Every receptor here comes from an adult in good health.

V usage is TRBV7-8 and J usage is TRBJ2-5; weak D call: TRBD2 (6 bases). This CDR3 region has 14 residues. Germline V lookup: CDR1 SGHVS, CDR2 FQNEAQ. V lost 1 base and J 5 bases, leaving 11 bases between the germline ends. CDR3 DNA: TGTGCCAGCAGCTTAGATTGGGGAGGCGAGACCCAGTACTTC. This codes for CASSLDWGGETQYF. Variable domain in full (rest from reference TRBV7-8 and TRBJ2-5): GAGVSQSPRYKVAKRGQDVALRCDPISGHVSLFWYQQALGQGPEFLTYFQNEAQLDKSGLPSDRFFAERPEGSVSTLKIQRTQQEDSAVYLCASSLDWGGETQYFGPGTRLLVL.

A few counts support this clone. The rearrangement joins TRBV2 to TRBJ2-5; TRBD1 agrees at 7 bases. The junction had 3 bases not matched to a gene; V was cut back by 8 bases and J by 0 bases. The CDR3 spans 13 residues. CDR1 and CDR2 (germline): SNHLY, FYNNEI. Here the CDR3 reads CASETGYQETQYF. The DNA for the CDR3 is TGTGCCAGCGAGACAGGGTACCAAGAGACCCAGTACTTC.

This rearrangement joins TRBV5-6 to TRBJ1-2; 8 positions match TRBD1. This CDR3 spans 14 amino acids. J gave up 4 bases and V 3 bases, and 5 bases lay outside the gene matches. Germline CDR1 SGHDT, CDR2 YYEEEE. The CDR3 nucleotides read TGTGCCAGCAGCTCACAGGGGGGGTTCTATGGCTACACCTTC. Amino acid sequence: CASSSQGGFYGYTF.

This clone showed up just once. The chain has TRBV30 and TRBJ1-5; perhaps TRBD1 as D (5 bases). CDR1 and CDR2 (germline): GTSNPN, SVGIG (reference sequence). The V gene lost 3 bases and the J gene lost 2 bases, with 11 bases spanning the gap. CDR3 length: 14 amino acids. CDR3 nucleotides: TGTGCCTGGAGCCCCGGGGGGGGCAATCAGCCCCAGCATTTT. Translation: CAWSPGGGNQPQHF.

This rearrangement joins TRBV30 to TRBJ2-3; TRBD1 might be the D (6 bases). Trimming removed 1 base from V and 4 bases from J, with 12 bases in between. CDR1 and CDR2 from the germline V gene are GTSNPN and SVGIG (reference sequence). This CDR3 comprises 14 residues. The CDR3 DNA is TGTGCCTGGAGTGAAGGCAGGGGATCAGATACGCAGTATTTT. It translates to CAWSEGRGSDTQYF. Full variable domain (rest looked up from reference TRBV30 and TRBJ2-3): SQTIHQWPATLVQPVGSPLSLECTVEGTSNPNLYWYRQAAGRGLQLLFYSVGIGQISSEVPQNLSASRPQDRQFILSSKKLLLSDSGFYLCAWSEGRGSDTQYFGPGTRLTVL.

This clone was detected once. The genes are TRBV4-3 and TRBJ1-6; D call uncertain. V lost 0 bases and J 10 bases, leaving 10 bases between the germline ends. Germline CDR1 reads LGHNA; CDR2 reads YSLEER. The CDR3 spans 14 residues. This CDR3 is CASSQDWDGSPLHF. In DNA form, the CDR3 reads TGCGCCAGCAGCCAAGATTGGGATGGGTCACCCCTCCACTTT.

A word on this clone: Other DNA variants within this sample encode the same CDR3. The J gene is TRBJ1-2, the V gene TRBV7-2; 7 bases match TRBD1. V shed 2 bases and J 8 bases; nucleotides not matched to a gene: 5. Germline V gene sequence: CDR1 SGHTA, CDR2 FQGNSA. The CDR3 is 13 residues long. The CDR3 protein is CASSLRQGGGYTF. The CDR3 bases are TGTGCCAGCAGCTTACGACAGGGCGGGGGCTACACCTTC.

The CDR3 is CASSLGGVNQPQHF. The CDR3, as DNA: TGTGCCAGCAGCTTAGGAGGGGTAAATCAGCCCCAGCATTTT. The rearrangement uses TRBV13 and TRBJ1-5; weak D call: TRBD1 (5 bases). The V gene's germline CDR1 is PRHDT and CDR2 FYEKMQ (reference sequence). CDR3 size: 14 residues. Between the trimmed V and J ends, which lost 0 bases and 4 bases, there was a span of 7 bases.

The V gene is TRBV2, the J gene TRBJ1-6, with 11 nucleotides matching TRBD1. In germline, CDR1 is SNHLY, CDR2 FYNNEI. The V segment lost 1 base and the J segment 10 bases; nucleotides outside the gene matches: 3. The CDR3 runs 15 residues. DNA of the CDR3: TGTGCCAGCAGTGAAGAGGGACAGGGGGGATCACCCCTCCACTTT. Translated, it gives CASSEEGQGGSPLHF. The full variable domain, in which reference TRBV2 and TRBJ1-6 provide the parts outside the CDR3, is EPEVTQTPSHQVTQMGQEVILRCVPISNHLYFYWYRQILGQKVEFLVSFYNNEISEKSEIFDDQFSVERPDGSNFTLKIRSTKLEDSAMYFCASSEEGQGGSPLHFGNGTRLTVT.

V usage is TRBV7-2 and J usage is TRBJ1-2; D is uncertain. Germline CDR1 SGHTA, CDR2 FQGNSA. With 4 bases removed from V and 4 bases from J, the gap between germline ends came to 10 bases. CDR3 size: 13 residues. CDR3 sequence (DNA): TGTGCCAGCAGCTCCGGCCGGCGCTATGGCTACACCTTC. Amino acid sequence: CASSSGRRYGYTF.